This TCR beta chain was captured in a study of cytomegalovirus exposure and HLA in healthy donors. Study results and limitations: Across all donors, roughly uniform sequencing depth was an assumption of the presence/absence analyses.

Losses at the gene ends were 5 bases for V and 9 bases for J; bases not matched to a gene: 11. Germline values: CDR1 SGHVS, CDR2 FQNEAQ. There are 16 residues in the CDR3. Primers for the PCR totalled 60 Vbeta and 13 Jbeta. Measured with immunoSEQ multiplex PCR; TCRdb has only the in-frame clones, and not every one. The sample records about 130,000 clones, under 80% being singletons. Points on this clone: The antigen remains undetermined.

The TCR sequence derives from a man aged 35 to 55 in good health and CMV-seropositive. This rearrangement joins TRBV7-8 to TRBJ1-6; 9 nucleotides agree with TRBD1. The sequencing sample was made of PBMCs. The CDR3 sequence: CASSGETGGVSSPLHF. CDR3 in DNA: TGTGCCAGCAGCGGGGAGACAGGGGGAGTTAGTTCACCCCTCCACTTT.